This T cell receptor beta chain was identified in a study of blood T cell repertoires in COVID-19 (dated by TCRdb to 2020 to 2021). Regarding the research as a whole: The collaborator samples originated in the United States, Italy and Spain and spanned the acute and convalescent phases of COVID-19. The material from the prospective study consisted of cDNA or gDNA derived from T cells, B-cell-depleted T cells, or PBMCs. Sample metadata almost always included a de-identified subject ID, COVID-19 status, age in years and sex. The dataset comprised deeply sampled blood TCRbeta repertoires from subjects exposed to, actively infected with, or recovered from COVID-19. Where available, HLA class I and class II types were taken from metadata supplied by the sample provider and were not determined by assay-based typing. The samples were drawn from the first 160 participants of the ongoing ImmuneRACE study and from roughly 1,300 subjects provided by 6 global collaborators. A freely available public database, intended as a resource for researchers studying the immune response to SARS-CoV-2, is where the repertoires were released.

Each collaborating institution followed its own protocols to collect whole blood in K2EDTA tubes. Collaborator samples were shipped for TCRbeta analysis as frozen whole blood, isolated PBMCs, or DNA extracted from either sample type. TCRbeta CDR3 regions were amplified from genomic DNA using the immunoSEQ Assay, a bias-controlled multiplex PCR. In the original analysis: The number of nucleated cells in each sample was estimated by amplification of reference gene primers within the assay. To quantify the absolute abundance of each unique TCRbeta CDR3 rearrangement, sequence reads were collapsed and filtered. Productive Simpson clonality was computed per sample as the square root of Simpson's diversity index over productive rearrangements. TCRdb took over this immuneACCESS table, retaining in-frame rearrangements with V and J assigned. Such tables are incomplete; in checked studies, under half of the missing clones stem from an unresolved V gene, and the remainder is unexplained. For V, J and clone size, that table is used; D and trimming come from the DNA. The sample includes tens of thousands of clones, with 65% to 90% observed a single time. Of the sample, roughly 7% falls within the top ten clones.

This clone occurred once. Its antigen is unknown. Per-nucleotide qualities are absent, and no much larger clonotype sits a single base away. What the work shows at the level of the full study, not this receptor alone: The quantity of clinical and demographic metadata differed by source and by participant and was supplied without curation.

The CDR3, cysteine through phenylalanine, is 15 amino acids long. Left in the record is the CDR3 DNA by itself, 45 bases read in frame from the first base. Cut back by 2 bases and 1 base, the V and J ends lie 10 bases apart. Sequencing was carried out using peripheral blood. The V gene is TRBV6-7 and the J gene is TRBJ2-3; TRBD1 is a weak D gene call, 5 bases matching. TRBV6-7 qualifies as an ORF whose function is uncertain. This clonotype was obtained from a man aged 35 to 55 with acute or convalescent COVID-19. DNA sequence: TGTGCCAGCAGTTACGATACAGGTTGCACAGATACGCAGTATTTT. It specifies CASSYDTGCTDTQYF.